The rows below give T cell receptor beta chains drawn from one sample of a study of blood T cell repertoires in COVID-19. Generated by immunoSEQ multiplex PCR, the TCRdb table keeps only in-frame clones and is missing some. The table lists roughly 46,000 clones, more than 75% of them singletons, with approximately 9.6% in the top ten. Sequencing was done on a sample of peripheral blood. The receptors originated from a man in his fifties or sixties with active COVID-19. CDR3s include the opening cysteine and the closing phenylalanine or tryptophan. The order of the fields is clone size, J gene, V gene, D gene, CDR3 protein, CDR3 DNA. The D gene is left open where the match is weak. The listing skips clone size in some rows; elsewhere it reads once, few, many or a size class.

clone_size: NA
j_call: TRBJ2-2
v_call: TRBV4-2
d_call: NA
cdr3_aa: CASSHPGVGELFF
cdr3_nt: TGTGCCAGCAGCCACCCGGGGGTCGGGGAGCTGTTTTTT

clone_size: NA
j_call: TRBJ2-5
v_call: TRBV5-4
d_call: TRBD2
cdr3_aa: CASSALADQETQYF
cdr3_nt: TGTGCCAGCAGCGCCCTAGCGGACCAAGAGACCCAGTACTTC

clone_size: NA
j_call: TRBJ2-5
v_call: TRBV11-1
d_call: TRBD2
cdr3_aa: CASSAGTRTQETQYF
cdr3_nt: TGTGCCAGCAGCGCCGGGACTAGAACCCAAGAGACCCAGTACTTC

clone_size: NA
j_call: TRBJ2-2
v_call: TRBV7-8
d_call: NA
cdr3_aa: CASSSRRVTGELFF
cdr3_nt: TGTGCCAGCAGCTCCCGGAGGGTCACCGGGGAGCTGTTTTTT

clone_size: NA
j_call: TRBJ2-7
v_call: TRBV27
d_call: TRBD1
cdr3_aa: CASRTGGSHEQYF
cdr3_nt: TGTGCCAGCAGGACAGGGGGCTCCCACGAGCAGTACTTC

clone_size: NA
j_call: TRBJ2-7
v_call: TRBV6-6
d_call: TRBD1
cdr3_aa: CASQAPTGTGPLGQYF
cdr3_nt: TGTGCCAGTCAAGCGCCGACCGGGACAGGTCCTTTGGGGCAGTACTTC

clone_size: NA
j_call: TRBJ2-2
v_call: TRBV5-1
d_call: NA
cdr3_aa: CASRQGSTGELFF
cdr3_nt: TGCGCCAGCAGACAGGGCAGCACCGGGGAGCTGTTTTTT

clone_size: NA
j_call: TRBJ1-2
v_call: TRBV6-4
d_call: NA
cdr3_aa: CASRSPGSGYTF
cdr3_nt: TGTGCCAGCAGATCCCCAGGTAGTGGCTACACCTTC

clone_size: NA
j_call: TRBJ2-1
v_call: TRBV7-7
d_call: NA
cdr3_aa: CASSSMPGSYNEQFF
cdr3_nt: TGTGCCAGCAGCTCAATGCCGGGAAGCTACAATGAGCAGTTCTTC

clone_size: NA
j_call: TRBJ1-1
v_call: TRBV18
d_call: NA
cdr3_aa: CASSPQTRNTEAFF
cdr3_nt: TGTGCCAGCTCACCACAGACTAGGAACACTGAAGCTTTCTTT

clone_size: NA
j_call: TRBJ1-5
v_call: TRBV28
d_call: NA
cdr3_aa: CASSLPVQPQHF
cdr3_nt: TGTGCCAGCAGTTTACCAGTGCAGCCCCAGCATTTT

clone_size: NA
j_call: TRBJ2-7
v_call: TRBV5-1
d_call: TRBD2
cdr3_aa: CASSLDPGGGSYEQYF
cdr3_nt: TGCGCCAGCAGCTTAGACCCGGGGGGGGGCTCCTACGAGCAGTACTTC

clone_size: NA
j_call: TRBJ2-2
v_call: TRBV6-4
d_call: NA
cdr3_aa: CASKDRDSVGELFF
cdr3_nt: TGTGCCAGCAAGGACCGGGACTCTGTCGGGGAGCTGTTTTTT

clone_size: NA
j_call: TRBJ2-7
v_call: TRBV7-2
d_call: TRBD1
cdr3_aa: CASSLPGGQESYEQYF
cdr3_nt: TGTGCCAGCAGCTTACCCGGGGGACAGGAGTCCTACGAGCAGTACTTC

clone_size: NA
j_call: TRBJ1-2
v_call: TRBV7-9
d_call: NA
cdr3_aa: CASSLGVTPERSYTF
cdr3_nt: TGTGCCAGCAGCTTAGGGGTGACCCCGGAGAGGAGCTACACCTTC

clone_size: NA
j_call: TRBJ2-7
v_call: TRBV5-1
d_call: NA
cdr3_aa: CASSLGVSGTSSYEQYF
cdr3_nt: TGCGCCAGCAGCTTGGGTGTTAGCGGAACGAGCTCCTACGAGCAGTACTTC

clone_size: NA
j_call: TRBJ2-7
v_call: TRBV19
d_call: NA
cdr3_aa: CASSPNSRYEQYF
cdr3_nt: TGTGCCAGTAGTCCTAACAGTCGATACGAGCAGTACTTC

clone_size: NA
j_call: TRBJ2-3
v_call: TRBV5-4
d_call: TRBD2
cdr3_aa: CASSPRLAGEVLDTQYF
cdr3_nt: TGTGCCAGCAGCCCCAGACTAGCGGGGGAAGTTTTAGATACGCAGTATTTT

clone_size: NA
j_call: TRBJ2-7
v_call: TRBV9
d_call: TRBD1
cdr3_aa: CASSVDRGYEQYF
cdr3_nt: TGTGCCAGCAGCGTAGACAGGGGCTACGAGCAGTACTTC

clone_size: few
j_call: TRBJ2-4
v_call: TRBV14
d_call: TRBD1
cdr3_aa: CASSGQGASKNIQYF
cdr3_nt: TGTGCCAGCAGCGGACAGGGGGCTAGCAAAAACATTCAGTACTTC

clone_size: NA
j_call: TRBJ2-5
v_call: TRBV10-2
d_call: NA
cdr3_aa: CASSDIPRRTQYF
cdr3_nt: TGCGCCAGCAGCGATATACCTCGCAGGACCCAGTACTTC

clone_size: NA
j_call: TRBJ1-4
v_call: TRBV5-1
d_call: NA
cdr3_aa: CASSLNPRATNEKLFF
cdr3_nt: TGCGCCAGCAGCTTGAACCCACGAGCAACTAATGAAAAACTGTTTTTT

clone_size: NA
j_call: TRBJ2-5
v_call: TRBV3-1/TRBV3-2
d_call: NA
cdr3_aa: CASSQMEGLGETQYF
cdr3_nt: TGTGCCAGCAGCCAAATGGAGGGGTTAGGGGAGACCCAGTACTTC

clone_size: NA
j_call: TRBJ1-6
v_call: TRBV7-3
d_call: NA
cdr3_aa: CASSPGGSSYNSPLHF
cdr3_nt: TGTGCCAGCAGCCCCGGCGGGAGTTCCTATAATTCACCCCTCCACTTT

clone_size: NA
j_call: TRBJ2-4
v_call: TRBV5-1
d_call: NA
cdr3_aa: CASSGGQRSRDIQYF
cdr3_nt: TGCGCCAGCAGCGGCGGACAGCGAAGCCGAGACATTCAGTACTTC

clone_size: NA
j_call: TRBJ2-3
v_call: TRBV27
d_call: TRBD2
cdr3_aa: CASSTSGRDTQYF
cdr3_nt: TGTGCCAGCTCGACTAGCGGGAGGGATACGCAGTATTTT

clone_size: NA
j_call: TRBJ2-1
v_call: TRBV5-1
d_call: TRBD2
cdr3_aa: CASSLELAGVREQFF
cdr3_nt: TGCGCCAGCAGCTTGGAGTTAGCGGGGGTACGGGAGCAGTTCTTC

clone_size: NA
j_call: TRBJ2-7
v_call: TRBV6-1
d_call: NA
cdr3_aa: CASSEMRYEQYF
cdr3_nt: TGTGCCAGCAGTGAAATGCGGTACGAGCAGTACTTC

clone_size: NA
j_call: TRBJ2-7
v_call: TRBV7-3
d_call: TRBD1
cdr3_aa: CASSPGTGGRYEQYF
cdr3_nt: TGTGCCAGCAGCCCCGGGACAGGGGGCAGGTACGAGCAGTACTTC

clone_size: NA
j_call: TRBJ2-3
v_call: TRBV10-1
d_call: NA
cdr3_aa: CASSGGRITDTQYF
cdr3_nt: TGCGCCAGCAGCGGAGGGAGGATCACAGATACGCAGTATTTT

clone_size: once
j_call: TRBJ2-7
v_call: TRBV11-1
d_call: NA
cdr3_aa: CASSPRVGAAYEQYF
cdr3_nt: TGTGCCAGCAGCCCCAGGGTGGGTGCCGCCTACGAGCAGTACTTC

clone_size: NA
j_call: TRBJ2-2
v_call: TRBV5-6
d_call: NA
cdr3_aa: CASRLRSNTGELFF
cdr3_nt: TGTGCCAGCAGACTGAGATCGAACACCGGGGAGCTGTTTTTT

clone_size: NA
j_call: TRBJ1-1
v_call: TRBV12-3/TRBV12-4
d_call: NA
cdr3_aa: CASSFSGLTEAFF
cdr3_nt: TGTGCCAGCAGTTTTTCAGGGCTCACTGAAGCTTTCTTT

clone_size: few
j_call: TRBJ2-2
v_call: TRBV4-3
d_call: NA
cdr3_aa: CASSLRDGELFF
cdr3_nt: TGCGCCAGCAGCCTCCGGGACGGGGAGCTGTTTTTT

clone_size: NA
j_call: TRBJ2-1
v_call: TRBV19
d_call: TRBD1
cdr3_aa: CASSILDRANNEQFF
cdr3_nt: TGTGCCAGTAGTATTCTCGACAGGGCAAACAATGAGCAGTTCTTC

clone_size: NA
j_call: TRBJ2-7
v_call: TRBV10-1
d_call: TRBD2
cdr3_aa: CASIRGGDYEQYF
cdr3_nt: TGCGCCAGCATCCGGGGGGGGGACTACGAGCAGTACTTC

clone_size: NA
j_call: TRBJ1-4
v_call: TRBV18
d_call: NA
cdr3_aa: CASSLDEGYEKLFF
cdr3_nt: TGTGCCAGCTCCCTAGACGAAGGTTATGAAAAACTGTTTTTT

clone_size: NA
j_call: TRBJ1-1
v_call: TRBV5-6
d_call: TRBD1
cdr3_aa: CASSGQVSRNTEAFF
cdr3_nt: TGTGCCAGCAGCGGACAGGTGTCAAGGAACACTGAAGCTTTCTTT

clone_size: NA
j_call: TRBJ1-1
v_call: TRBV28
d_call: NA
cdr3_aa: CASSLLKNGNTEAFF
cdr3_nt: TGTGCCAGCAGTTTACTGAAAAACGGGAACACTGAAGCTTTCTTT

clone_size: NA
j_call: TRBJ1-4
v_call: TRBV28
d_call: TRBD1
cdr3_aa: CASRSPGQGKGLFF
cdr3_nt: TGTGCCAGCAGGTCTCCCGGACAGGGGAAGGGACTGTTTTTT

clone_size: NA
j_call: TRBJ2-2
v_call: TRBV19
d_call: NA
cdr3_aa: CASSIFPGTGELFF
cdr3_nt: TGTGCCAGTAGTATCTTTCCAGGCACCGGGGAGCTGTTTTTT

clone_size: NA
j_call: TRBJ2-7
v_call: TRBV5-6
d_call: TRBD2
cdr3_aa: CASSARASGRSGIEQYF
cdr3_nt: TGTGCCAGCAGCGCGAGGGCTAGCGGGAGGTCGGGGATCGAGCAGTACTTC

clone_size: NA
j_call: TRBJ2-5
v_call: TRBV5-1
d_call: TRBD1
cdr3_aa: CASSLAPGGETQYF
cdr3_nt: TGCGCCAGCAGCTTGGCGCCAGGGGGAGAGACCCAGTACTTC

clone_size: NA
j_call: TRBJ2-1
v_call: TRBV2
d_call: TRBD2
cdr3_aa: CASNEGTSGSLSYNEQFF
cdr3_nt: TGTGCCAGCAATGAGGGGACTAGCGGGAGCCTTTCCTACAATGAGCAGTTCTTC

clone_size: NA
j_call: TRBJ2-7
v_call: TRBV7-2
d_call: NA
cdr3_aa: CASSLTDSYEQYF
cdr3_nt: TGTGCCAGCAGCTTAACAGACTCCTACGAGCAGTACTTC

clone_size: NA
j_call: TRBJ2-3
v_call: TRBV7-2
d_call: TRBD2
cdr3_aa: CASSKLAVSTDTQYF
cdr3_nt: TGTGCCAGCAGCAAACTAGCGGTCAGCACAGATACGCAGTATTTT

clone_size: once
j_call: TRBJ1-4
v_call: TRBV11-1
d_call: TRBD1
cdr3_aa: CASSSDRINEKLFF
cdr3_nt: TGTGCCAGCAGCTCGGACAGGATTAATGAAAAACTGTTTTTT

clone_size: NA
j_call: TRBJ2-1
v_call: TRBV6-1
d_call: NA
cdr3_aa: CASSAPLVNSYNEQFF
cdr3_nt: TGTGCCAGCAGTGCCCCCTTAGTTAACTCCTACAATGAGCAGTTCTTC

clone_size: NA
j_call: TRBJ2-1
v_call: TRBV27
d_call: TRBD2
cdr3_aa: CASSSLTGTSGSNDYNEQFF
cdr3_nt: TGTGCCAGCAGTTCGCTCACCGGGACTAGCGGTTCTAATGACTACAATGAGCAGTTCTTC

clone_size: NA
j_call: TRBJ2-7
v_call: TRBV5-5
d_call: NA
cdr3_aa: CASSLPSRDEQYF
cdr3_nt: TGTGCCAGCAGCTTGCCGTCCCGGGACGAGCAGTACTTC

clone_size: NA
j_call: TRBJ1-5
v_call: TRBV7-2
d_call: NA
cdr3_aa: CASSLDRTPSRTQHF
cdr3_nt: TGTGCCAGCAGCTTAGATAGGACTCCGAGTCGGACCCAGCATTTT

clone_size: NA
j_call: TRBJ2-1
v_call: TRBV18
d_call: NA
cdr3_aa: CASSLLVSSYNEQFF
cdr3_nt: TGTGCCAGCAGTCTCCTCGTGAGCTCCTACAATGAGCAGTTCTTC

clone_size: NA
j_call: TRBJ1-5
v_call: TRBV12-5
d_call: NA
cdr3_aa: CASGLALQGFQPQHF
cdr3_nt: TGTGCTAGTGGTTTGGCTTTACAGGGATTTCAGCCCCAGCATTTT

clone_size: NA
j_call: TRBJ2-4
v_call: TRBV15
d_call: TRBD1
cdr3_aa: CATQPGQGGKNIQYF
cdr3_nt: TGTGCCACCCAACCAGGACAGGGAGGCAAAAACATTCAGTACTTC

clone_size: once
j_call: TRBJ2-7
v_call: TRBV14
d_call: TRBD1
cdr3_aa: CASSQVGRQGAYEQYF
cdr3_nt: TGTGCCAGCAGCCAAGTAGGGCGACAGGGAGCCTACGAGCAGTACTTC

clone_size: NA
j_call: TRBJ1-2
v_call: TRBV29-1
d_call: NA
cdr3_aa: CSVEAGYTF
cdr3_nt: TGCAGCGTTGAAGCAGGCTACACCTTC